The source of this T cell receptor beta chain is a study of blood T cells in healthy people across ages. Study information: About one barcoded beta molecule per two T cells was the capture yield of template switching. Points from the study as a whole: Relative to aged donors, long-lived donors carried more naive CD4+ cells and displayed higher diversity.

PCR was performed a second time for 7 to 11 cycles using a sample-barcoded 5' primer and a J-beta primer mix. TCRdb processed the 5' RACE reads anew with MiXCR; each CDR3 protein has one entry. The sample has 1.2 million to 1.5 million distinct CDR3 sequences, 42% seen once. This clonotype has more than one count but fewer than ten. No antigen is known for it. Sequenced material: blood. The sequence derives from a woman between 18 and 30 years old in good health.

The CDR3 region is CASSSRQGGSTDTQYF. The CDR3 coding sequence is TGTGCCAGCAGCTCAAGACAGGGTGGAAGCACAGATACGCAGTATTTT. The V call is TRBV11-2, the J call TRBJ2-3, with 7 bases matching TRBD1. Trimming removed 4 bases from V and 0 bases from J; junction bases left unmatched: 7. CDR3 length: 16 residues. CDR1 is SGHAT and CDR2 is FQNNGV in the germline V gene.